The entry below gives a single TCR beta chain sequence along with its context. The source material, RNA transcripts, was used to amplify TCR beta CDR3 regions. The TCR CDR3 first-round RT-PCR relied on the HTBI primer set. TCRdb called the multiplex PCR reads again in MiXCR, with one record for every CDR3 protein. This sample yields approximately 690,000 distinct CDR3 sequences, of which about 15% are seen a single time; 12% belongs to the top ten. These data originate in a study of T cells in Graves' hyperthyroidism and ophthalmopathy. Uncontrolled infection, other autoimmune disease, pregnancy or lactation excluded patients. V was pared by 4 bases and J by 4 bases, with 5 bases of the junction left unmatched. From germline, CDR1 is SGDLS and CDR2 YYNGEE. CDR3 length: 16 residues.

The rearrangement joins TRBV9 to TRBJ2-1; 13 bases match TRBD2. Sequenced sample: blood. The TCR sequence derives from a woman in her fifties or sixties with Graves' ophthalmopathy. CDR3 nucleotides: TGTGCCAGCAGCCCCCAGGGACTAGCGGGGTACAATGAGCAGTTCTTC. Translated: CASSPQGLAGYNEQFF.